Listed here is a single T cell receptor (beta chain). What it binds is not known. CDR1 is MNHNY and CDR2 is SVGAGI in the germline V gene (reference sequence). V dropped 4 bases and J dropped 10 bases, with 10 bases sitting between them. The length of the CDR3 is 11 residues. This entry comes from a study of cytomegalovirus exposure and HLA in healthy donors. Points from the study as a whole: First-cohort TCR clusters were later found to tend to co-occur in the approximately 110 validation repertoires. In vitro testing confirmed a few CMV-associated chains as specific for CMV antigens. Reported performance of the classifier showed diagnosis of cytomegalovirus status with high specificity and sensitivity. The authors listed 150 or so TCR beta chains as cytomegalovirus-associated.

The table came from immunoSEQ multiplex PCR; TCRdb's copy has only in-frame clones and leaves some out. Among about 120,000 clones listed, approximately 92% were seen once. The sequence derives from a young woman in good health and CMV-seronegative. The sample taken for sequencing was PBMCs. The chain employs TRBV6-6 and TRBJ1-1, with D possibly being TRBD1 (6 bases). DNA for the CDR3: TGTGCCAGCAGTTCAGGGGAACCAGCTTTCTTT. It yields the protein CASSSGEPAFF.